This TCR beta chain was retrieved from a study of CD8 T cells in Susac syndrome (dated by TCRdb to between 2019 and 2020). Regarding the complete study: Of the Susac syndrome patients who were sequenced, fewer than ten were in clinical remission while six had clinically active disease. The study used repertoire sequencing to test whether antigen drove CD8+ T cell activation and differentiation in Susac syndrome. At blood withdrawal, Susac syndrome patients were therapy-naive, treated with corticosteroids (with IVIg additionally given to some), or treated with IVIg alone. The research as a whole found: The number of individuals in the TCR sequencing and HLA analysis was recognized as being relatively small. The CD4+ T cell repertoire of patients with Susac syndrome showed no detectable clonal expansion.

High-throughput TCR beta sequencing profiled peripheral blood CD8+ and CD4+ T cells from healthy donors, Susac syndrome patients and multiple sclerosis patients. Susac syndrome patients met recently defined diagnostic criteria for definite or probable disease. Bulk CD8+ and CD4+ T cells were purified magnetically by negative isolation, whereas CD8+ TEMRA cells were enriched by FACS. Blood was drawn into EDTA tubes, processed within 24 hours, and PBMCs were isolated by density gradient centrifugation. PBMCs intended for TCR sequencing were frozen in liquid nitrogen and were later thawed in a 37 degrees C water bath. The sorted or isolated CD4+, CD8+ and CD8+ TEMRA cells reached a purity of at least 90%. RNA was extracted using the RNeasy kit, and roughly 0.45 to 1 microgram was reverse transcribed with random hexamers. The immunoSEQ multiplex PCR assay, which covers 54 Vbeta and 13 Jbeta segments, was used to amplify TCR beta CDR3 regions. PCR amplification bias was corrected by using a synthetic template baseline for primer optimization and computational correction. The original methods were these. Only productive sequences were kept, with reads annotated to V, D and J genes according to IMGT and analyzed in immunoSEQ Analyzer. Clonality was computed as one minus Shannon entropy normalized by log2 of the number of productive unique sequences. For each patient and control, public and private clones were evaluated within the 100 most prevalent clones. Susac-specific clones were defined as absent from healthy and MS cohorts, over a thousand published viral clones and other ImmuneACCESS disease sequences. The public reads were reprocessed in TCRdb via fastp at Q25 and MiXCR, keeping in-frame beta chains. Identical CDR3 protein sequences are pooled into one entry, listed with their most common genes and DNA. TCRdb assigned the V and J calls; the authors' analysis was not used. This sample lists about 94,000 distinct CDR3 sequences; 85% to 95% were detected once. Clones ranked in the top ten supply about 0.28% of the sample.

CDR1 and CDR2 are read off the germline V gene as KGHSH and LQKENI. Trimming at the junction amounts to 6 bases on V and 8 bases on J, and the germline ends lie 11 bases apart. Including the terminal cysteine and phenylalanine, the CDR3 comprises 12 residues. Of all the DNA, just the CDR3 is kept, 36 bases in frame from base 1. This clonotype has just one count. Its antigen is not yet known. Per-base quality was not reported, and no clone a single base away is much larger than it. One read alone makes for weak evidence. Sequencing input: CD4+ T cells from PBMCs. This sequence was found in a human donor with Susac syndrome. The sequence links TRBV18 to TRBJ2-1; TRBD2 is a weak D gene call, 5 bases matching. At the DNA level, the sequence is TGTGCCAGCTCGCGGGCAGGTGATGAGCAGTTCTTC. This translates into CASSRAGDEQFF.